This T cell receptor (beta chain) was identified in a study of cytomegalovirus exposure and HLA in healthy donors. This clone was seen a few times. The antigen remains undetermined. Some clones are missing from TCRdb's copy, which holds only in-frame ones; the method was immunoSEQ multiplex PCR. The table lists over 200,000 clones, more than 75% of them singletons. Germline-derived CDR1 and CDR2 are GTSNPN and SVGIG (reference sequence). This CDR3 contains 14 residues. V gave up 3 bases and J gave up 4 bases; unmatched junction bases: 6. Points from the study as a whole: Among TCR beta chains, those listed as cytomegalovirus-associated numbered about 160.

The specimen sequenced was PBMCs. This TCR was recovered from a woman between 18 and 29 years old in good health and CMV-seropositive. The chain has TRBV30 and TRBJ1-2; TRBD1 agrees at 9 bases. CDR3 loop: CAWRKGQGPYGYTF. The CDR3 nucleotides read TGTGCCTGGAGGAAGGGACAGGGACCCTATGGCTACACCTTC.